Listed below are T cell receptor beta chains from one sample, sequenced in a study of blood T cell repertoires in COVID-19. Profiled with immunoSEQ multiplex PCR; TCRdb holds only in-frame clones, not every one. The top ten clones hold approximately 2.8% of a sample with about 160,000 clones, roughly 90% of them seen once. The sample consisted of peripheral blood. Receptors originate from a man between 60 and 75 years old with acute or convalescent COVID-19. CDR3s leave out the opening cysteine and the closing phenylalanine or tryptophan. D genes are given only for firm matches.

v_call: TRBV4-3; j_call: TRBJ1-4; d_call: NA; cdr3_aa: ASSQAWGATNEKLF
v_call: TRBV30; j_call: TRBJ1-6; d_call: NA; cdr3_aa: AWRRDGLNSPLH
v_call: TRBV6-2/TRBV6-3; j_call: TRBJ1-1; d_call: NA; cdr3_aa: ASSYLREVPNTEAF
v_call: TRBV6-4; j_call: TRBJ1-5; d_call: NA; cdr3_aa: ASSEGGSQPQH
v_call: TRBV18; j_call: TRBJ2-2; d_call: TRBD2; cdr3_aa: AFRTSGYTGELF
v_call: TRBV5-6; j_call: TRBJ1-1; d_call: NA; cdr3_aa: ASSFVRGIRSGTEAF
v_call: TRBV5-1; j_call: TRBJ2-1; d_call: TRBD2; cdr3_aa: ASSLPGLAGVNEQF
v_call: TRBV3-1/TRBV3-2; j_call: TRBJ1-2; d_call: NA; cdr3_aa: ASSQGQASFTLFYGYT
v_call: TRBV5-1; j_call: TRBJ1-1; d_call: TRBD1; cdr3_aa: ASSLAGTGGEAF
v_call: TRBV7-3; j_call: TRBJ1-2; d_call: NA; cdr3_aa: ASSLTRNYGYT
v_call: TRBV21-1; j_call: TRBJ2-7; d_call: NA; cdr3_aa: ASSNPGGCQDYEQY
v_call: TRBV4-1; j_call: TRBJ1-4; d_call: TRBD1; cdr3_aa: ASSQDGLGQGGKLF